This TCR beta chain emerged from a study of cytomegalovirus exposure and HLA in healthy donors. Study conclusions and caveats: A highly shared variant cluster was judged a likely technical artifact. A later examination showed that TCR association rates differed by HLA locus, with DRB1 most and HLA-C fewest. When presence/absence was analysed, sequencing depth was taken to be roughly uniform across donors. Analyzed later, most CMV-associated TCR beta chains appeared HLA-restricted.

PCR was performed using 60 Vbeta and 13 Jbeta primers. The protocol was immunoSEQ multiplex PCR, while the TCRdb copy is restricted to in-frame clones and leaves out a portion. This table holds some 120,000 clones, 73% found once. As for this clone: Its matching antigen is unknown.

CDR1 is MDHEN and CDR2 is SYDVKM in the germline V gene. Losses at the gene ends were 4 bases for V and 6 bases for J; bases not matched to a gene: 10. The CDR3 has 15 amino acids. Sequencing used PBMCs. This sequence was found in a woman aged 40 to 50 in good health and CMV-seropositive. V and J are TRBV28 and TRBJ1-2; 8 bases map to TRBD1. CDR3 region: CASSSPGTGRDGYTF. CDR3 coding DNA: TGTGCCAGCAGTTCCCCGGGGACAGGAAGGGATGGCTACACCTTC.